Following are 20 T cell receptor beta chains from one sample sequenced in a study of T cell responses to AZD1222 COVID-19 vaccine. TCRdb's table, derived via immunoSEQ multiplex PCR, lists solely in-frame clones and lacks some. The sample shows roughly 130,000 clones, approximately 90% of them seen only once. This specimen was peripheral blood, taken on day 0 of AZD1222 vaccination. The source of these receptors is an adult in good health.

The chain combines TRBV6-5 with TRBJ2-2, with D possibly being TRBD1 (6 bases). The germline V and J ends were trimmed by 4 bases and 6 bases, with 15 bases remaining between them. Germline V lookup: CDR1 MNHEY, CDR2 SVGAGI. CDR3 length equals 15 residues. This CDR3 reads CASSFTGLRAGELFF. In DNA form, the CDR3 reads TGTGCCAGCAGTTTTACAGGGTTAAGGGCCGGGGAGCTGTTTTTT.

This chain links TRBV11-1 with TRBJ1-1, with TRBD1 identical over 10 bases. This CDR3 comprises 15 residues. From germline, CDR1 is SGHAT and CDR2 FQDESV (reference sequence). J gave up 6 bases and V 1 base, and 5 bases lay outside the gene matches. CDR3 nucleotide sequence: TGTGCCAGCAGCTTAGGGGGACAGGGGCGCGCTGAAGCTTTCTTT. It translates to CASSLGGQGRAEAFF.

V gene TRBV19 combines with J gene TRBJ1-3; the D is unclear. Trimming left V 7 bases short and J 0 bases short, with 13 bases between. The CDR3 consists of 15 residues. Germline-derived CDR1 and CDR2 are LNHDA and SQIVND (reference sequence). The CDR3 DNA sequence: TGTGCCAGTATGCCATTTAGGCTCTCTGGAAACACCATATATTTT. Its protein is CASMPFRLSGNTIYF.

This clone was detected once. The chain is built from TRBV2 and TRBJ2-7; 7 nucleotides align to TRBD1. Germline CDR1 and CDR2: SNHLY and FYNNEI. This CDR3 is built from 13 residues. The trim removed 6 bases at V and 5 bases at J, leaving 7 bases unmatched. CDR3 coding DNA: TGTGCCAGCAGGACAGGGCTCGGGGACGAGCAGTACTTC. It is translated as CASRTGLGDEQYF.

This chain uses TRBV9 with TRBJ2-3, with D perhaps being TRBD1 or TRBD2 (5 bases each). V shed 3 bases and J shed 0 bases, with 11 bases lying between them. Germline CDR1 is SGDLS and CDR2 is YYNGEE. This CDR3 has 15 amino acids. The CDR3 sequence is CASSGGTASTDTQYF. CDR3 DNA: TGTGCCAGCAGCGGAGGGACGGCTAGCACAGATACGCAGTATTTT.

This clone has more than one count but fewer than ten. This chain links TRBV19 with TRBJ1-1; the D is unclear. Germline values: CDR1 LNHDA, CDR2 SQIVND (reference sequence). The germline V and J ends were trimmed by 4 bases and 3 bases, with 12 bases remaining between them. This CDR3 has 14 amino acids. The CDR3 spells CASSTSSYYTEAFF. CDR3 nucleotide sequence: TGTGCCAGTAGTACCAGCTCATACTACACTGAAGCTTTCTTT.

The chain has TRBV29-1 and TRBJ2-5, with 8 bases identical to TRBD1. With 4 bases clipped from V and 5 bases from J, the junction kept 9 bases outside the gene matches. The CDR3 covers 14 residues. Germline assignment: CDR1 SQVTM and CDR2 ANQGSEA. The CDR3 DNA is TGCAGCGTTGTCCGGACAGGGTATGGGGAGACCCAGTACTTC. As protein: CSVVRTGYGETQYF.

The chain uses TRBV6-2 or TRBV6-3 and TRBJ1-6, with D uncertain. The V end was cut by 0 bases, the J end by 7 bases, with 13 bases between. CDR3 length equals 16 residues. Per germline, CDR1 MNHEY and CDR2 SVGEGT. This CDR3 reads CASSYSGVPRNSPLHF. The DNA for the CDR3 is TGTGCCAGCAGTTACTCTGGAGTACCTCGGAATTCACCCCTCCACTTT.

Notes on this clone: The same CDR3 is also encoded by other DNA sequences in this sample. This rearrangement joins TRBV12-3 or TRBV12-4 to TRBJ1-2; D gene uncertain. The CDR3 spans 12 residues. With 3 bases removed from V and 2 bases from J, the gap between germline ends came to 4 bases. The CDR3 nucleotides read TGTGCCAGCAGTTTTGGGAACTATGGCTACACCTTC. Amino acid sequence: CASSFGNYGYTF.

This clone has a handful of counts. The chain carries TRBV6-1 and TRBJ1-2, with a weak D call TRBD1 (6 bases). From germline, CDR1 is MNHNS and CDR2 SASEGT. The V gene lost 0 bases and the J gene lost 4 bases, with 12 bases spanning the gap. The CDR3 is 15 amino acids. The CDR3 coding sequence is TGTGCCAGCAGTGAAGCCCGTACAGGGACCTATGGCTACACCTTC. It is translated as CASSEARTGTYGYTF.

This clone turned up a few times. The J gene is TRBJ1-1, the V gene TRBV5-1; no reliable D call. The germline V gene encodes CDR1 SGHRS and CDR2 YFSETQ. V was trimmed by 2 bases and J by 4 bases, leaving 12 bases between them. The CDR3 extends over 14 amino acids. As DNA, the CDR3 is TGCGCCAGCAGCTTAGGGCCCACCTCCACTGAAGCTTTCTTT. As protein: CASSLGPTSTEAFF.

The genes are TRBV18 and TRBJ1-5, with 8 bases lining up with TRBD1. Trimming at V came to 3 bases and at J to 7 bases, leaving 2 bases not matched to a gene. This CDR3 comprises 13 residues. The germline gives CDR1 KGHSH, CDR2 LQKENI. Written as DNA, the CDR3 is TGTGCCAGCTCACCGACAGGGGAACAGCCCCAGCATTTT. Its protein is CASSPTGEQPQHF.

This clone has only one observation. The genes are TRBV4-1 and TRBJ1-4, with D unclear. The CDR3 has 17 amino acids. V was pared by 5 bases and J by 11 bases, with 27 bases between. The germline V gene has CDR1 MGHRA and CDR2 YSYEKL. The CDR3 DNA follows: TGCGCCAGCAGCGACTTTACCTCCCCGGCAGGACTGTGGAAACTGTTTTTT. It codes for CASSDFTSPAGLWKLFF.

The V gene is TRBV6-1, the J gene TRBJ2-5; weak D call: TRBD2 (5 bases). The germline V and J ends were trimmed by 4 bases and 3 bases, with 18 bases remaining between them. The CDR3 totals 16 residues. Germline V gene data show CDR1 as MNHNS and CDR2 as SASEGT. In DNA, the CDR3 is TGTGCCAGCAGTGTGAGTTGGGGAGCCGGGGAAGAGACCCAGTACTTC. Its protein is CASSVSWGAGEETQYF.

This clone was seen just once. The chain is built from TRBV9 and TRBJ1-1, with TRBD1 identical over 10 bases. The CDR3 totals 15 residues. The germline V gene encodes CDR1 SGDLS and CDR2 YYNGEE. The junction had 6 bases not matched to a gene; V was cut back by 2 bases and J by 5 bases. CDR3 loop: CASSVGGQGRTEAFF. DNA for the CDR3: TGTGCCAGCAGCGTGGGGGGACAGGGGAGGACTGAAGCTTTCTTT.

As DNA, the CDR3 is TGTGCCAGCAGCTTCGGACTAGCGGGCACAGATACGCAGTATTTT. Protein: CASSFGLAGTDTQYF. The V gene is TRBV7-9, the J gene TRBJ2-3; 10 bases are a match to TRBD2. From germline, CDR1 is SEHNR and CDR2 FQNEAQ (reference sequence). There are 15 residues in the CDR3. V was clipped by 3 bases and J by 1 base; unmatched bases: 1. The whole variable domain, remainder taken from reference TRBV7-9 and TRBJ2-3, is DTGVSQNPRHKITKRGQNVTFRCDPISEHNRLYWYRQTLGQGPEFLTYFQNEAQLEKSRLLSDRFSAERPKGSFSTLEIQRTEQGDSAMYLCASSFGLAGTDTQYFGPGTRLTVL.

The V gene is TRBV11-2, the J gene TRBJ2-1, with a possible D match to TRBD1 (5 bases). V was trimmed by 1 base and J by 1 base, leaving 11 bases between them. Germline values: CDR1 SGHAT, CDR2 FQNNGV. The CDR3 is 16 amino acids. CDR3 loop: CASSLAQGDSYNEQFF. CDR3 nucleotide sequence: TGTGCCAGCAGCTTAGCGCAGGGCGATTCCTACAATGAGCAGTTCTTC.

V gene TRBV4-1 combines with J gene TRBJ1-2; perhaps TRBD1 as D (5 bases). The CDR3 covers 17 residues. With 1 base removed from V and 2 bases from J, the gap between germline ends came to 17 bases. CDR1 and CDR2 from the germline V gene are MGHRA and YSYEKL. CDR3: CASSQVIRTHQNYGYTF. In DNA form, the CDR3 reads TGCGCCAGCAGCCAAGTGATCAGGACACACCAAAACTATGGCTACACCTTC.

This clone was found once. The chain is built from TRBV28 and TRBJ2-7, with TRBD1 matching over 8 bases. Trimming took 7 bases from V and 0 from J; bases not matched to a gene: 8. This CDR3 region has 15 residues. Looked up from germline, CDR1 is MDHEN and CDR2 is SYDVKM. Here the CDR3 DNA reads TGTGCCAGCAACCCCGGGACAGGACGCTCCTACGAGCAGTACTTC. Translating it yields CASNPGTGRSYEQYF.

The rearrangement joins TRBV9 to TRBJ2-5; 10 nucleotides align to TRBD1. The CDR3 loop spans 16 amino acids. Germline-derived CDR1 and CDR2 are SGDLS and YYNGEE. Germline trimming cut 3 bases from V and 0 bases from J; bases unmatched to any gene: 5. This chain's CDR3 is CASSARQGADQETQYF. The DNA for the CDR3 is TGTGCCAGCAGCGCAAGACAGGGGGCCGACCAAGAGACCCAGTACTTC.